This T cell receptor (beta chain) stems from a study of blood T cell repertoires in COVID-19. This clone is a singleton in its sample. The CDR3 covers 16 residues. With V trimmed by 1 base and J by 7 bases, 8 bases remained unmatched. The germline V gene encodes CDR1 LNHDA and CDR2 SQIVND (reference sequence). Original methodology: Reference gene primer amplification gave nucleated cell count estimates. Only in-frame clones appear in the TCRdb table, and some are missing; sequencing was by immunoSEQ multiplex PCR. V and J calls and clone size are those listed in that table; D and trimming were worked out from the DNA. There are about 270,000 clones in the sample; roughly 85% occur only once, and roughly 3.1% lies in the top ten.

This chain connects TRBV19 to TRBJ1-5, with 9 bases lining up with TRBD1. The source material was peripheral blood. The clonotype originates from a woman aged 18-35 years with acute or convalescent COVID-19. The CDR3 coding sequence is TGTGCCAGTAGTATAGTAACAGGGGGCCTCGGGCAGCCCCAGCATTTT. This codes for CASSIVTGGLGQPQHF.